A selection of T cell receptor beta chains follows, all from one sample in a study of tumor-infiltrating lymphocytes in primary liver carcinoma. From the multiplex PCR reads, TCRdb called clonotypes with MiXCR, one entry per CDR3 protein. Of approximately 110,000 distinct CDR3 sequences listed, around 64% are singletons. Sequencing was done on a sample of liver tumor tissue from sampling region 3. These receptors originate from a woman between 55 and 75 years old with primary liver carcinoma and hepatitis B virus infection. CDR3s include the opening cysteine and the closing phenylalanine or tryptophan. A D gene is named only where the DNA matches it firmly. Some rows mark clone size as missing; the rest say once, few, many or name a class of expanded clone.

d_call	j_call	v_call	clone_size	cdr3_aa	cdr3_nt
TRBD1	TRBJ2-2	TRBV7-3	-	CASSSGQGTNTGELFF	TGTGCCAGCAGCTCAGGACAGGGCACGAACACCGGGGAGCTGTTTTTT
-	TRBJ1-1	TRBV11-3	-	CASSLMADTETFF	TGTGCCAGCAGCTTAATGGCAGACACTGAAACTTTCTTT
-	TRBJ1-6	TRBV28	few	CASSLYRDNSPLHF	TGTGCCAGCAGTTTGTACAGGGATAATTCACCCCTCCACTTT
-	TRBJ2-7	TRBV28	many	CASSSINSYEQYF	TGTGCCAGCAGTTCCATAAACTCCTACGAGCAGTACTTC
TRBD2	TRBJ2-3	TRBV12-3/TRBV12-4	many	CASSLDFAGGRDTQYF	TGTGCCAGCAGTTTGGATTTCGCGGGAGGGCGAGATACGCAGTATTTT
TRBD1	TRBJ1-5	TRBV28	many	CATQTYRGGSNQPQHF	TGTGCCACCCAAACCTACAGGGGAGGGAGCAATCAGCCCCAGCATTTT
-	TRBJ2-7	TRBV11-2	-	CACTAPGWEARGEQYF	TGTGCCTGCACGGCTCCTGGGTGGGAGGCAAGGGGGGAGCAGTACTTC
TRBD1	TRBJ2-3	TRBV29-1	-	CSVELRGRDTDTQYF	TGTAGCGTTGAACTCAGGGGGCGAGACACAGATACGCAGTATTTT
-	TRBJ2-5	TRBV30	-	CAWCVQQEGTQYF	TGTGCCTGGTGTGTACAACAGGAAGGGACCCAGTACTTC
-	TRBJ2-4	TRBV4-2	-	CASSQEGYAGENIQYF	TGTGCCAGCAGCCAAGAAGGGTATGCAGGGGAAAATATTCAGTACTTC
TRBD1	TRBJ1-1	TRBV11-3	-	CASSPTGVYTKAFF	TGTGCCAGCAGTCCGACAGGGGTGTACACTAAAGCTTTCTTT
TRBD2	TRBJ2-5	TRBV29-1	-	CSVTTGGTTQETQYF	TGCAGCGTAACCACGGGGGGGACTACCCAAGAGACCCAGTACTTC
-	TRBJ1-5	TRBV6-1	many	CASTRHYPSPDQPQHF	TGTGCCAGCACCCGCCACTACCCTAGCCCCGATCAGCCCCAGCATTTT
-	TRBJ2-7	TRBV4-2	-	CASSQRDGQARSYEQYF	TGTGCCAGCAGCCAAAGGGATGGACAAGCGCGTTCCTACGAGCAGTACTTC
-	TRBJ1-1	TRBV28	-	CASGTSLDQGTEAFF	TGTGCCAGCGGGACGTCGCTCGACCAGGGCACTGAAGCTTTCTTT
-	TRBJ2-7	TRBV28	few	CAIAGMGAYEQYF	TGTGCCATCGCCGGGATGGGGGCCTACGAGCAGTACTTC
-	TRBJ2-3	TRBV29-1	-	CSVERAERRNTQYF	TGTAGCGTTGAGCGAGCGGAGCGCAGAAATACGCAGTATTTT
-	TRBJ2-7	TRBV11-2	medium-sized	CASSFNRGTSYEQYF	TGTGCCAGCAGCTTTAATCGGGGAACCTCCTACGAGCAGTACTTC
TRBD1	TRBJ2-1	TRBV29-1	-	CSGWTGRPYNEQIF	TGCAGCGGATGGACAGGGCGACCCTACAATGAGCAGATCTTC
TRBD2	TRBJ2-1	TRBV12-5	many	CASGLIAGSEQFF	TGTGCTAGTGGTTTAATAGCGGGGAGTGAGCAGTTCTTC
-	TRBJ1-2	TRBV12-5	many	CASGLVGAGIYGYTF	TGTGCTAGTGGTTTGGTAGGTGCAGGGATCTATGGCTACACCTTC
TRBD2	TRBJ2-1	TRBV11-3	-	CACSLGTSGKLEQFF	TGTGCATGTAGCTTAGGAACTAGCGGGAAGCTTGAGCAGTTCTTC
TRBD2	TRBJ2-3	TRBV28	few	CASGRLAGLGTDTQYF	TGTGCCAGCGGTAGACTAGCGGGGCTTGGCACAGATACGCAGTATTTT
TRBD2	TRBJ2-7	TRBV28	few	CASSLSVAGGPEQYF	TGTGCCAGCAGTCTCTCTGTAGCGGGAGGGCCCGAGCAGTACTTC
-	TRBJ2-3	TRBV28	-	CASQTGTDMQYF	TGTGCCAGCCAAACAGGCACAGATATGCAGTATTTT
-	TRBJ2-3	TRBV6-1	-	CTSSEALGPNQPQYF	TGTACCAGCAGTGAAGCGCTAGGGCCAAATCAGCCCCAGTATTTT
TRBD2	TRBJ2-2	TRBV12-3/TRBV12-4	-	CARSGDRNTGELFF	TGTGCCCGCAGCGGGGACCGGAACACCGGGGAGCTGTTTTTT
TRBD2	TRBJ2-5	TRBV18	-	CASSPGLAPEETQYF	TGTGCCAGCTCACCCGGACTAGCGCCCGAAGAGACCCAGTACTTC
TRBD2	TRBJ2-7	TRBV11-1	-	CAGSSRISGRRNEQYF	TGTGCCGGCAGCTCCCGGATTAGCGGGAGGAGGAACGAGCAGTACTTC
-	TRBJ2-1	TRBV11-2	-	CANSRLNPEVANEQFF	TGTGCCAACAGTCGACTAAACCCAGAGGTTGCCAATGAGCAGTTCTTC
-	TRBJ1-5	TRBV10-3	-	CVISRALNQPQHF	TGTGTCATCAGCCGGGCACTTAATCAGCCCCAGCATTTT
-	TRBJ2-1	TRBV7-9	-	CASIPISRGANEQFF	TGTGCCAGCATCCCAATCTCCAGGGGTGCGAATGAGCAGTTCTTC
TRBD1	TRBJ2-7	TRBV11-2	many	CASSPDRGASYEQYF	TGTGCCAGCAGCCCCGACAGGGGGGCTTCCTACGAGCAGTACTTC
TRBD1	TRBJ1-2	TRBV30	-	CAWSVRDRSRGANGYIF	TGTGCCTGGAGTGTTCGGGACAGGTCCCGGGGTGCGAATGGCTACATCTTC
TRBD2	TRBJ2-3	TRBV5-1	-	CASSLSAVGLAGGADTQYF	TGCGCCAGCAGCTTGTCGGCCGTCGGACTAGCGGGAGGAGCAGATACGCAGTATTTT
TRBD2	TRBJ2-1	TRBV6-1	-	CAMCRGVAATHNEQFF	TGTGCCATGTGTCGGGGGGTCGCGGCGACTCACAATGAGCAGTTCTTC
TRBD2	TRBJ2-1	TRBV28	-	CATSTPGLASYNEQFF	TGTGCCACCAGTACTCCGGGACTAGCTTCCTACAATGAGCAGTTCTTC
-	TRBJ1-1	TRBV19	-	CASSDGGRQAEAFF	TGTGCCAGTAGTGACGGGGGGAGACAGGCAGAAGCTTTCTTT
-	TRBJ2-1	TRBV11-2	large	CASSLDGSSYNEQFF	TGTGCCAGCAGCTTAGATGGTAGCTCCTACAATGAGCAGTTCTTC
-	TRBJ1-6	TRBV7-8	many	CASSLGKGRSYNSPLHF	TGTGCCAGCAGCTTAGGAAAGGGAAGGTCCTATAATTCACCCCTCCACTTT
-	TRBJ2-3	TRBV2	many	CASRRAPPDTQYF	TGTGCCAGCAGGAGGGCCCCCCCAGATACGCAGTATTTT
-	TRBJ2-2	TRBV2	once	CASRTDPTGEPFF	TGTGCCAGCAGAACGGACCCTACCGGTGAGCCGTTTTTT
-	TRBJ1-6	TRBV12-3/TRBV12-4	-	CASSSGGRYSPLHF	TGTGCCAGCAGTTCGGGGGGACGGTATTCACCACTCCACTTT
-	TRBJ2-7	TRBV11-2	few	CASGPEGRDSYEQYF	TGTGCCAGCGGCCCAGAGGGAAGGGACTCCTACGAGCAGTACTTC
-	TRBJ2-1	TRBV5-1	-	CTSSLDSYYNEQFF	TGCACTAGCAGCTTGGACAGTTACTACAATGAGCAGTTCTTC
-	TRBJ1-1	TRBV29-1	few	CSVAALAATEVFF	TGCAGCGTTGCGGCCCTGGCGGCCACTGAAGTTTTCTTT
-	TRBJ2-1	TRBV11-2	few	CANSLERVTLF	TGTGCCAACAGCTTAGAGCGGGTTACGCTCTTC
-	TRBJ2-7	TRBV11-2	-	CASSRDRTSDGQYF	TGCGCCAGCAGCCGCGACAGGACCTCGGACGGGCAGTACTTC
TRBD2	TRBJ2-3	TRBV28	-	CASSLTSGRAGPGTVSTDTQYF	TGTGCCAGCAGTTTAACTAGCGGGAGGGCAGGACCGGGCACTGTGAGCACAGATACGCAGTATTTT
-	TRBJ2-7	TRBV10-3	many	CAISDPEAYEQYF	TGTGCCATCAGTGACCCGGAAGCCTACGAGCAGTACTTC
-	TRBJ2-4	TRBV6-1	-	CASRNQGLQNIQCF	TGTGCCAGCAGAAACCAGGGACTTCAAAACATTCAGTGCTTC
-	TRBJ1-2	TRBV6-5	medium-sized	CASSYGGSYGYTF	TGTGCCAGCAGTTACGGGGGATCCTATGGCTACACCTTC
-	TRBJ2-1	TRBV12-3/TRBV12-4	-	CAVRRPRNEQFF	TGTGCCGTCAGGAGACCCAGGAATGAGCAGTTCTTC
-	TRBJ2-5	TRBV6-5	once	CVSSFRDRSQETQYF	TGTGTCAGCAGTTTCCGGGATCGATCACAAGAGACCCAGTACTTC
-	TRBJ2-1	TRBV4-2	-	CDSSQDSSSYNEQFF	TGTGACAGCAGCCAAGACTCGAGCTCCTACAATGAGCAGTTCTTC